This T cell receptor (beta chain) was sequenced for a study of vaccination effects on CD4 cells after COVID-19. About the study: Vaccine administered to participants consisted of two doses of either BNT162b2 or mRNA-1273.

Sequencing used immunoSEQ multiplex PCR; TCRdb keeps in-frame clones, though not all of them. The sample consists of approximately 30,000 clones, around three quarters of them appearing once. Antigen-specific CD4+ T cells were expanded with viral peptide pools in the ViraFEST assay before sequencing. CD4+ T cell isolation took place after approximately 11 days of culture. Vaccine recipients had no previous SARS-CoV-2 infection; their nucleocapsid antibodies were negative. Days 3 and 7 were when half the medium was replaced with IL-2 medium. Germline V gene sequence: CDR1 KGHSH, CDR2 LQKENI. The CDR3 has 18 amino acids. J gave up 1 base and V 0 bases, and 11 bases lay outside the gene matches. With respect to this clone: Its matching antigen is unknown.

Study-wide points: There was marked clonal contraction among infection- and vaccine-induced clones late after vaccination. Cross-reactivity with common cold coronaviruses was shown by only 1 of 255 vaccine-induced clones in healthy vaccinees.

The source is a human donor who received a COVID-19 vaccine. The sample was CD4+ T cells from PBMCs cultured with HCoV-NL63 spike peptides, taken before COVID-19 vaccination. This chain uses TRBV18 with TRBJ1-2, with 7 bases fitting TRBD1. This CDR3 reads CASSPPGHRGLLNYGYTF. For the CDR3, the DNA is TGTGCCAGCTCACCACCAGGCCACAGGGGCCTACTTAACTATGGCTACACCTTC.